What follows are 10 T cell receptor beta chains derived from one specimen sequenced in a study of cytomegalovirus exposure and HLA in healthy donors. The PCR made use of 60 Vbeta and 13 Jbeta primers. Generated by immunoSEQ multiplex PCR, the TCRdb table keeps only in-frame clones and is missing some. This sample's clone table lists roughly 190,000 clones. The sample comprised PBMCs. Source of these receptors: a young woman in good health and CMV-seropositive.

This chain links TRBV5-1 with TRBJ2-3; 10 nucleotides align to TRBD2. V shed 3 bases and J 4 bases; nucleotides not matched to a gene: 8. CDR3 size: 16 residues. Looked up from germline, CDR1 is SGHRS and CDR2 is YFSETQ. The CDR3 bases are TGCGCCAGCAGCTCCCGGCTAGCGGGGGTAGCAGATACGCAGTATTTT. Translated, it gives CASSSRLAGVADTQYF.

This sequence joins TRBV9 and TRBJ2-1; TRBD2 matches 8 bases. V dropped 2 bases and J dropped 5; count of bases not matched to a gene: 6. Looked up from germline, CDR1 is SGDLS and CDR2 is YYNGEE. The length of the CDR3 is 15 residues. In nucleotides, the CDR3 is TGTGCCAGCAGCGTTATCGGGGGGGCGAACAATGAGCAGTTCTTC. Amino acid sequence: CASSVIGGANNEQFF.

The V and J genes are TRBV7-9 and TRBJ2-1; D call uncertain. Per the germline V gene, CDR1 is SEHNR and CDR2 is FQNEAQ (reference sequence). The CDR3 totals 11 residues. V was shortened by 5 bases and J by 12 bases, with 11 bases between the two germline ends. In DNA form, the CDR3 reads TGTGCCAGCAGCAACCCAGGTCTGCAGTTCTTC. Amino acids: CASSNPGLQFF. The full variable domain, rest sourced from reference TRBV7-9 and TRBJ2-1, is DTGVSQNPRHKITKRGQNVTFRCDPISEHNRLYWYRQTLGQGPEFLTYFQNEAQLEKSRLLSDRFSAERPKGSFSTLEIQRTEQGDSAMYLCASSNPGLQFFGPGTRLTVL.

V is TRBV5-1 and J is TRBJ2-7; 10 positions match TRBD1. V shed 3 bases and J 5 bases; nucleotides not matched to a gene: 5. The CDR3 spans 14 residues. Germline lookup yields CDR1 SGHRS and CDR2 YFSETQ. This CDR3 reads CASSSGQGRDEQYF. The CDR3 coding sequence is TGCGCCAGCAGCTCGGGACAGGGGCGAGACGAGCAGTACTTC. Combining the CDR3 with reference TRBV5-1 and TRBJ2-7 gives the whole variable domain KAGVTQTPRYLIKTRGQQVTLSCSPISGHRSVSWYQQTPGQGLQFLFEYFSETQRNKGNFPGRFSGRQFSNSRSEMNVSTLELGDSALYLCASSSGQGRDEQYFGPGTRLTVT.

The chain has TRBV7-2 and TRBJ1-3, with TRBD1 as a possible D gene (5 bases). V was cut by 5 bases and J by 4 bases, with 12 bases left in between. The CDR3 runs to 14 residues. Germline lookup yields CDR1 SGHTA and CDR2 FQGNSA. In DNA, the CDR3 is TGTGCCAGCAGCCAAATGGGGCAGGGAAACACCATATATTTT. It translates to CASSQMGQGNTIYF. The variable domain in full, with the rest retrieved from reference TRBV7-2 and TRBJ1-3, is GAGVSQSPSNKVTEKGKDVELRCDPISGHTALYWYRQSLGQGLEFLIYFQGNSAPDKSGLPSDRFSAERTGGSVSTLTIQRTQQEDSAVYLCASSQMGQGNTIYFGEGSWLTVV.

The chain combines TRBV10-1 with TRBJ1-2, with D unclear. CDR1 and CDR2 (germline): WNHNN, SYGVQD (reference sequence). This CDR3 spans 15 amino acids. The V end was cut by 4 bases, the J end by 4 bases, with 16 bases between. The CDR3 bases are TGCGCCAGCAGTGGTGGGCAGGAGGTCGCCTATGGCTACACCTTC. Residues: CASSGGQEVAYGYTF.

This rearrangement joins TRBV19 to TRBJ1-2; 7 bases are shared with TRBD1. The germline CDR1 and CDR2 sequences are LNHDA and SQIVND (reference sequence). The CDR3 consists of 14 residues. V dropped 7 bases and J dropped 1; count of bases not matched to a gene: 6. CDR3 sequence (DNA): TGTGCCAGTACCGGGACAGAGCTTAACTATGGCTACACCTTC. As protein: CASTGTELNYGYTF.

The chain carries TRBV15 and TRBJ2-1, with D possibly TRBD2 on 7 matching bases. CDR1 and CDR2 from the germline V gene are LNHNV and YYDKDF (reference sequence). The CDR3 is made up of 16 amino acids. V lost 0 bases, J lost 10 bases, and 19 bases lay in between. The DNA for the CDR3 is TGTGCCACCAGCAGAGATTTTGGCGGGGGCCTTGCGGAGCAGTTCTTC. Its translation is CATSRDFGGGLAEQFF.

J is TRBJ2-1 and V is TRBV6-1, with 9 bases matching TRBD1. The CDR3 sequence is 13 residues long. Per germline, CDR1 MNHNS and CDR2 SASEGT. Trimming took 11 bases from V and 8 from J; bases not matched to a gene: 10. The CDR3 here is CAVRGQGTHEQFF. Here the CDR3 DNA reads TGTGCCGTCCGGGGACAGGGTACCCATGAGCAGTTCTTC.

The genes are TRBV19 and TRBJ2-7, with D possibly being TRBD2 (6 bases). In germline, CDR1 is LNHDA, CDR2 SQIVND (reference sequence). V was clipped by 5 bases and J by 4 bases, with 15 bases between them. The CDR3 spans 14 residues. The CDR3 is CASSARGTSYEQYF. The CDR3 coding sequence is TGTGCCAGTAGTGCGCGCGGGACGTCTTACGAGCAGTACTTC.